This TCR beta chain was obtained from a study of tumor and adjacent non-tumor tissue in lung cancer (dated by TCRdb to 2017 to 2018). About the study as a whole: The cohort included more than nine adenocarcinoma, a couple of squamous cell carcinoma and 1 small cell lung cancer patients. Among the approximately 15 patients, ages ranged from about 31 to 76 years, approximately ten were men and 5 were women, and disease was TNM stage I to III. In total, sequencing yielded over 95 million productive TCRbeta reads, which works out to an average of roughly 4.2 million reads per sample. TCRbeta CDR3 sequencing was performed on thirty paired specimens, with one tumor sample and one normal lung sample collected per patient. Bulk TCRbeta repertoires were compared between lung tumor tissue and matched distant non-tumor lung tissue obtained from around 14 lung cancer patients. Beyond this particular receptor, the publication reports: Neither the sequencing platform nor unique molecular identifiers are mentioned in the methods. Tumor tissue showed significantly greater TCR diversity (inverse Simpson) than normal lung tissue (431.37 vs 166.20, P = 0.0075, Mann-Whitney U test). Younger patients had significantly higher TCR diversity, and higher tumor TCR diversity was associated with shorter overall and disease-free survival. Because peripheral blood was not sequenced, blood TCRbeta repertoires in the lung cancer patients of the study were not examined. In normal lung, the top 100 clones accounted for a significantly larger cumulative share of the repertoire than in tumor tissue. Only approximately 16 patients were included in the cohort, and the need for larger samples and more detailed clinical data was noted by the authors.

The library was built by means of multiplex PCR. Sequencing relied on an Illumina HiSeq 2500. TCRbeta libraries were constructed through three rounds of nested PCR with primers (Table S4) according to protocols adapted from ARM-PCR. Before sequencing, PCR products of 200-500 bp were excised from the gel and purified with the QIAquick gel extraction kit. The authors processed their data as follows. Reads were cleaned with Trimmomatic, merged with FLASH into complete CDR3 sequences, and assigned to V(D)J germline segments with MiTCR. Clonal diversity was computed as the inverse Simpson's index with VDJtools. In-frame sequences lacking a premature stop codon were counted as productive reads. Clones were called with MiXCR by TCRdb after fastp trimmed the public reads at Q25, and only in-frame beta chains were retained. Every distinct CDR3 protein forms one entry, paired with its most common genes and DNA. TCRdb, rather than the study authors, made the V and J calls. The sample records about 200,000 distinct CDR3 sequences, 71% of which are singletons. The top ten clonotypes cover 20% to 25% of the sample.

In its sample, this clonotype was seen many times. Its antigen specificity is not known. No quality values exist for individual bases; no much larger clone is one base distant. The junction shows trimming of 1 base on V and 8 bases on J, plus 12 bases between the germline ends. Counted from cysteine to phenylalanine, this CDR3 has 15 amino acids. Only CDR3 DNA remains: 45 bases, in frame from the first base. CDR1 and CDR2, per the germline V gene, are LGHNA and YSLEER. RNA was extracted from bulk unsorted tissue and checked for quality with a NanoDrop ND-1000 and an Agilent 2100. Newly diagnosed lung cancer patients without prior chemotherapy who had been admitted for thoracic surgery in China between August and November 2014 were enrolled as donors. The study excluded patients who had received radiotherapy or chemotherapy before or who had another cancer at the same time. Surgical tissue pieces of about 1-2.2 cm3 were preserved in RNAlater solution and were kept at -80 degrees C until use.

The receptor chain draws on TRBV4-3 and TRBJ1-6; confidence is insufficient to name the D gene. The source is a man in his 60s with non-small cell lung cancer. Source material: lung tumor tissue. In nucleotide form, the sequence is TGCGCCAGCAGCCAAGTAGGTGGTTTCGATTCACCCCTCCACTTT. Translation gives CASSQVGGFDSPLHF.